This entry features one T cell receptor beta chain sequence. Its antigen remains unidentified. Within one base of it there is no much larger clone, and no base qualities were kept. TCRbeta CDR3 regions were amplified from genomic DNA by means of the immunoSEQ Assay, a bias-controlled multiplex PCR. In the authors' own workflow: Within the assay, amplification of reference gene primers was used to estimate how many nucleated cells each sample contained. To quantify the absolute abundance of each unique TCRbeta CDR3 rearrangement, sequence reads were collapsed and filtered. For each sample, productive Simpson clonality was calculated as the square root of Simpson's diversity index over productive rearrangements. TCRdb retrieved this table from immuneACCESS and kept in-frame rearrangements only. Not all clones are present; in checked studies, unresolved V genes account for under half, and no reason is known for the remainder. The V and J calls and clone size were taken over from that table, and D and trimming were inferred from the DNA. The sample includes about 190,000 clones, with about 77% observed a single time. The ten largest account for approximately 2.9% of the sample.

Trimming accounts for 5 bases at V and 1 base at J, while the number of junction bases matched to no gene is 16. The germline V gene supplies CDR1 SGHVS and CDR2 FQNEAQ. Taken from cysteine to phenylalanine, the CDR3 has 19 residues. Only CDR3 DNA is held: 57 bases, read in frame from base 1. The sample belongs to a study of blood T cell repertoires in COVID-19 (dated by TCRdb to about 2020). For the study in its entirety: The collaborator samples originated in the United States, Italy and Spain and spanned the acute and convalescent phases of COVID-19. The repertoires were made available in a free public database intended to serve as a resource for research on the immune response to SARS-CoV-2. The samples were drawn from two sources: the first 160 participants of the ongoing ImmuneRACE study, and 950 to 1,500 subjects contributed by 6 global collaborators. Subjects who had been exposed to COVID-19, were actively infected with it, or had recovered from it provided the deeply sampled blood TCRbeta repertoires that made up the dataset. Nearly every sample came with metadata listing a de-identified subject ID, COVID-19 status, age in years and sex. Where HLA class I and class II types were available, the types were taken from metadata supplied by the sample provider, not from assay-based typing. The prospective study material was composed of cDNA or gDNA derived from T cells, B-cell-depleted T cells, or PBMCs.

The full study reports these points: Clinical and demographic metadata were provided uncurated, with the amount varying by source and participant.

Collaborating institutions collected whole blood in K2EDTA tubes following their own protocols. Collaborator samples were shipped for TCRbeta analysis as frozen whole blood, isolated PBMCs, or DNA extracted from either sample type. Rearrangement joined TRBV7-8 to TRBJ1-5, and 8 bases in between align with TRBD1. Sequencing was carried out using peripheral blood. This clonotype was sampled from a woman of 80 years or more with active or convalescent COVID-19. The DNA sequence is as follows: TGTGCCAGCAGCCCAGGACAGGGCGGCGGGTGGGCGAGCAATCAGCCCCAGCATTTT. Its coded protein is CASSPGQGGGWASNQPQHF.